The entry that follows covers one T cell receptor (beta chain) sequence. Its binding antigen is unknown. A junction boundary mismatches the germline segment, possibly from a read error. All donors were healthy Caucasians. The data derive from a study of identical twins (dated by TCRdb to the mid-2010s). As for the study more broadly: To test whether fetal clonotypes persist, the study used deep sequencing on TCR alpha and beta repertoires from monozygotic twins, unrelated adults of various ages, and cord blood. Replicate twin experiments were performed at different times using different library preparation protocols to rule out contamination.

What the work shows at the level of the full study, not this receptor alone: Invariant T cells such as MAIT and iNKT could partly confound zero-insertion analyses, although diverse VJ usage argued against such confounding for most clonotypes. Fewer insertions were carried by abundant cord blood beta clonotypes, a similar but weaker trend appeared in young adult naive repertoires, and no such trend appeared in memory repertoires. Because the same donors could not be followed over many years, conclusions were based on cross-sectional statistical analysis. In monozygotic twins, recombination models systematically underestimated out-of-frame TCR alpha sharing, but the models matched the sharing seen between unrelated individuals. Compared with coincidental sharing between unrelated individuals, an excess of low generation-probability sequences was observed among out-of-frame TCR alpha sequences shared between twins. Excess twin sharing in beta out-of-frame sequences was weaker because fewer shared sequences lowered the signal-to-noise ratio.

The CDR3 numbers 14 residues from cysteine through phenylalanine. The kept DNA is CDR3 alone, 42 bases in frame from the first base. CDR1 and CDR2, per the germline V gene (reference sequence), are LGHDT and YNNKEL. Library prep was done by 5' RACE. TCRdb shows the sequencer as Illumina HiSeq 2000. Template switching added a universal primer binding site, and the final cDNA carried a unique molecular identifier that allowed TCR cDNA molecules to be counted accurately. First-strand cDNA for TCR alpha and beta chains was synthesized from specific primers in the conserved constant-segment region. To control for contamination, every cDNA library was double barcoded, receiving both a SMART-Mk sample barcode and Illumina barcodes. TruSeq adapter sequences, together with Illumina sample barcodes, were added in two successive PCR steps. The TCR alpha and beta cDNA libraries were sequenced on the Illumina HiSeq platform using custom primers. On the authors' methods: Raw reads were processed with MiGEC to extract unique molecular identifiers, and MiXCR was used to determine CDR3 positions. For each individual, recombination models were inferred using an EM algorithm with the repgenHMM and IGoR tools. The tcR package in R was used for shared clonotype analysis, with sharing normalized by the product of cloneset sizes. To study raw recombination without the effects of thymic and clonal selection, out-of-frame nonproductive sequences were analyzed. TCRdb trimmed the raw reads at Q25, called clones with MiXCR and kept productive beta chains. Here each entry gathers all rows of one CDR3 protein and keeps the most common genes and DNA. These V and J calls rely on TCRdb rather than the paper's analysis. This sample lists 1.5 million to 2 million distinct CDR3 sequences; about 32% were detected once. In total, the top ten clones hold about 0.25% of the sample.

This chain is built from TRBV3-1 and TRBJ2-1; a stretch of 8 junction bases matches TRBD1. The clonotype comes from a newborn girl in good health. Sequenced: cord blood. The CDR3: CASSRWTGYNVQFF. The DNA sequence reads TGTGCCAGCAGCCGATGGACAGGGTACAATGTGCAGTTCTTC.